The rows below give T cell receptor beta chains drawn from one sample of a study of T cell responses to AZD1222 COVID-19 vaccine. Sequencing used immunoSEQ multiplex PCR; TCRdb keeps in-frame clones, though not all of them. The sample includes under 250,000 clones, approximately 94% seen only once; the top ten take approximately 1%. This material consisted of peripheral blood, taken on day 0 of MenACWY control vaccination. Source of these receptors: an adult in good health. Each CDR3 is given with its conserved first and last residue.

length: 12; V: TRBV29-1; CDR3: CSVDRGRGGYTF
length: 13; V: TRBV5-6; CDR3: CASSLQGAEEQYF
length: 13; V: TRBV7-9; CDR3: CASSVRDLRRAFF
length: 13; V: TRBV2; CDR3: CASSVAENTEAFF
length: 14; V: TRBV5-1; CDR3: CASSLAGQIYEQYF
length: 12; V: TRBV7-2; CDR3: CASSTGPAEAFF
length: 14; V: TRBV6-5; CDR3: CAGRQAGGLYGYTF
length: 15; V: TRBV2; CDR3: CASSASGGPFDEQFF
length: 14; V: TRBV30; CDR3: CAWSTGTEDYGYTF
length: 11; V: TRBV12-3/TRBV12-4; CDR3: CASTGVGPLHF